The 15 T cell receptor beta chains below come from one sample, sequenced in a study of T cells in Graves' hyperthyroidism and ophthalmopathy. The source material, RNA transcripts, was used to amplify TCR beta CDR3 regions. RT-PCR in the first round (using the HTBI primer set) targeted the TCR CDR3. TCRdb reprocessed the multiplex PCR reads via MiXCR and lists one record per CDR3 protein. The table records approximately 640,000 distinct CDR3 sequences, 45% of them present only once. Sample: peripheral blood or thyroid tissue (not recorded which). The receptors come from an adult man with Graves' disease, either hyperthyroidism or ophthalmopathy (not recorded which).

In its sample, this clonotype was seen many times. V is TRBV20-1 and J is TRBJ1-1; a possible D gene is TRBD1 (6 bases). Trimming cost V 3 bases and J 7 bases, with 15 bases left between them. The CDR3 loop spans 13 amino acids. In germline, CDR1 is DFQATT, CDR2 SNEGSKA (reference sequence). This CDR3 is CSASVNRDGEAFF. The CDR3 DNA follows: TGCAGTGCTAGCGTAAACAGGGACGGTGAAGCTTTCTTT.

This clonotype appeared once. This sequence joins TRBV7-9 and TRBJ1-2; D perhaps matches TRBD1 (6 bases). Germline CDR1 reads SEHNR; CDR2 reads FQNEAQ (reference sequence). V was shortened by 7 bases and J by 4 bases, with 25 bases between the two germline ends. CDR3 length: 17 amino acids. CDR3 residues: CASKRGADSLSSYGYTF. For the CDR3, the DNA is TGTGCCAGCAAACGGGGGGCGGACAGCCTCTCCTCCTATGGCTACACCTTC.

Many counts were recorded for this clonotype. This chain connects TRBV7-8 to TRBJ2-7; D gene unclear. The CDR3 has 15 residues. From germline, CDR1 is SGHVS and CDR2 FQNEAQ. V was shortened by 1 base and J by 2 bases, with 12 bases between the two germline ends. The CDR3 coding sequence is TGTGCCAGCAGCTTAGAACTGGGTCGGACCTACGAGCAGTACTTC. Translated, it gives CASSLELGRTYEQYF. Complete variable domain (other parts from reference TRBV7-8 and TRBJ2-7): GAGVSQSPRYKVAKRGQDVALRCDPISGHVSLFWYQQALGQGPEFLTYFQNEAQLDKSGLPSDRFFAERPEGSVSTLKIQRTQQEDSAVYLCASSLELGRTYEQYFGPGTRLTVT.

A few counts support this clonotype. The genes are TRBV20-1 and TRBJ1-5; possibly TRBD1 for D (5 bases). CDR3 length: 14 residues. CDR1 and CDR2 from the germline V gene are DFQATT and SNEGSKA (reference sequence). Trimming left V 4 bases short and J 0 bases short, with 10 bases between. Here the CDR3 reads CSATYRSSNQPQHF. The DNA of the CDR3 is TGCAGTGCTACTTACAGGTCTAGCAATCAGCCCCAGCATTTT.

For this clonotype: A much larger clone is a single base away; this may be a read error. The chain employs TRBV29-1 and TRBJ1-1, with D unclear. Trimming took 7 bases from V and 5 from J, leaving 14 bases between them. Germline-derived CDR1 and CDR2 are SQVTM and ANQGSEA. The CDR3 sequence is 12 residues long. CDR3 amino acids: CSGTMWATEAFF. CDR3 DNA: TGCAGCGGTACCATGTGGGCGACTGAAGCTTTCTTT.

Only a few counts were recorded for this clonotype. The V call is TRBV4-3, the J call TRBJ1-4, with 8 bases fitting TRBD1. V was pared by 6 bases and J by 5 bases, with 5 bases of the junction left unmatched. The CDR3 totals 14 residues. Germline-derived CDR1 and CDR2 are LGHNA and YSLEER. The CDR3 loop is CASSPRQGNEKLFF. CDR3 bases: TGCGCCAGCAGTCCCCGACAGGGGAATGAAAAACTGTTTTTT.

This clonotype has ten or more counts. This chain uses TRBV2 with TRBJ1-2; 7 nucleotides match TRBD1. Germline lookup yields CDR1 SNHLY and CDR2 FYNNEI. The CDR3 sequence is 14 residues long. V trimming: 1 base; J trimming: 7 bases; junction bases outside the gene matches: 6. The CDR3: CASSEGTGSGGYTF. CDR3 in DNA: TGTGCCAGCAGTGAAGGGACAGGCAGTGGTGGCTACACCTTC.

V gene TRBV5-8 combines with J gene TRBJ1-5, with D possibly TRBD1 on 5 matching bases. Germline loops: CDR1 SGHTS, CDR2 YDEGEE. The CDR3 totals 16 residues. The V gene lost 1 base and the J gene lost 2 bases, with 13 bases spanning the gap. The DNA for the CDR3 is TGTGCCAGCAGCTTGTCGACAGCGGCGGGCAATCAGCCCCAGCATTTT. This translates into CASSLSTAAGNQPQHF. Full variable domain (outside the CDR3, taken from reference TRBV5-8 and TRBJ1-5): EAGVTQSPTHLIKTRGQQATLRCSPISGHTSVYWYQQALGLGLQFLLWYDEGEERNRGNFPPRFSGRQFPNYSSELNVNALELEDSALYLCASSLSTAAGNQPQHFGDGTRLSIL.

This chain links TRBV19 with TRBJ2-7; D is undetermined. V was trimmed by 4 bases and J by 7 bases, leaving 14 bases between them. The CDR3 extends over 13 amino acids. The germline gives CDR1 LNHDA, CDR2 SQIVND (reference sequence). CDR3 DNA sequence: TGTGCCAGTAGTACTATCCGGAGTAGAGAGCAGTACTTC. The encoded protein is CASSTIRSREQYF.

This rearrangement joins TRBV2 to TRBJ1-3; a possible D gene is TRBD1 (6 bases). V dropped 1 base and J dropped 2 bases, with 9 bases sitting between them. The CDR3 loop spans 15 amino acids. CDR1 SNHLY and CDR2 FYNNEI come from the germline V gene. CDR3 nucleotides: TGTGCCAGCAGTGAAGACCGGGGGCCTGGAAACACCATATATTTT. Its protein is CASSEDRGPGNTIYF.

The V gene is TRBV15, the J gene TRBJ2-5, with 7 bases lining up with TRBD1. CDR3 length: 16 amino acids. The trim removed 0 bases at V and 6 bases at J, leaving 10 bases unmatched. From germline, CDR1 is LNHNV and CDR2 YYDKDF (reference sequence). The CDR3 DNA sequence: TGTGCCACCAGCAGAGATTGGCGGCAGGGGGAAAAGACCCAGTACTTC. Its protein is CATSRDWRQGEKTQYF.

For this clonotype: A much larger clone lies a single base off, so this may be a read error. The chain combines TRBV7-2 with TRBJ1-6; no definite D call. Germline CDR1 and CDR2: SGHTA and FQGNSA. The CDR3 runs 14 residues. As DNA, the CDR3 is TGTGCCAGCGGCTTAGACACGACCTATTCACCCCTCCACTTT. Its translation: CASGLDTTYSPLHF.

About this clonotype: This may be a read error, as it is one base from a much larger clone. This sequence joins TRBV2 and TRBJ1-5, with D possibly TRBD1 on 6 matching bases. CDR1 is SNHLY and CDR2 is FYNNEI in the germline V gene. There are 14 residues in the CDR3. This chain's CDR3 is CATQGSYSSQPQHF. The CDR3 DNA sequence: TGTGCCACCCAGGGGAGTTATAGCAGTCAGCCCCAGCATTTT.

This rearrangement joins TRBV10-3 to TRBJ1-1; TRBD1 matches at 8 bases. The germline V gene has CDR1 ENHRY and CDR2 SYGVKD. With 7 bases clipped from V and 8 bases from J, the junction kept 6 bases outside the gene matches. The CDR3 totals 12 residues. The chain's CDR3 is CAITPDREEAFF. CDR3 DNA: TGTGCCATCACCCCGGACAGGGAGGAAGCTTTCTTT.

On this clonotype: The junction does not match germline at one end; this may be a read error. The chain uses TRBV10-3 and TRBJ1-3, with 7 bases lining up with TRBD1. Germline V gives CDR1 ENHRY, CDR2 SYGVKD. This CDR3 has 16 amino acids. The CDR3 spells CASSDPGQTSGNTIYF. CDR3 DNA: TGTGCCAGCAGTGATCCGGGACAGACCTCTGGAAACACCATATATTTT.